The T cell receptor beta chain described here comes from a study of T cell repertoires in cytomegalovirus infection. Overall study: Epitope selection comprised recently identified HLA-C-restricted CMV epitopes and well-studied HLA-B-restricted CMV epitopes. A matching HLA type, together with CMV infection, was signaled by public TCR beta signatures.

TCRdb processed the reads anew with MiXCR; each CDR3 protein has one entry. The sample lists 700,000 to 850,000 distinct CDR3 sequences; around a third were seen once. General observations from the study: HLA-C-restricted CMV-specific TCR beta clonotypes prevailed in the ex vivo response.

Notes on this clonotype: Antigen unknown.

The CDR3 consists of 16 residues. Trimming removed 3 bases from V and 2 bases from J; junction bases left unmatched: 7. CDR1 and CDR2 (germline): KGHSH, LQKENI. The source was cultured CD8+ T cells from PBMCs, collected from culture after CMV antigen stimulation. The sequence came from a human donor in good health (CMV status not recorded). Some clones in this sample may be carry-over from other donors' samples. The rearrangement links TRBV18 to TRBJ2-3; 8 nucleotides agree with TRBD1. CDR3 sequence reads: CASSPAPGQVTDTQYF. DNA for the CDR3: TGTGCCAGCTCACCGGCCCCGGGACAGGTCACAGATACGCAGTATTTT.